The T cell receptor beta chain under discussion was sequenced for a study of T cells in Graves' hyperthyroidism and ophthalmopathy (dated by TCRdb to the late 2010s). In the study overall: Peripheral blood samples were taken at the time of initial diagnosis, prior to any treatment. The study also compared thyroid tissue and blood T-cell repertoires from several Graves' hyperthyroidism patients. TCR Vbeta CDR3 sequencing of 135 peripheral blood samples (more than 40 ophthalmopathy, under 80 hyperthyroidism and some 17 progressor patients) is reported in the paper. Prospective prediction of ophthalmopathy was tested in an independent validation cohort of about 19 hyperthyroidism patients and around 16 patients who later progressed to ophthalmopathy. Following sampling, methimazole starting at 30 mg daily was given to hyperthyroidism patients, and high-dose intravenous methylprednisolone was given to ophthalmopathy patients. The 100 or so discovery patients were randomly split 7:3 into training and test sets. To identify TCR V-J signatures that set the groups apart, the researchers used a discovery cohort of about a hundred patients, made up of 40 to 45 with Graves' ophthalmopathy and some 58 with stable Graves' hyperthyroidism.

Beyond this particular receptor, the publication reports: A model built on a 13 V-J signature distinguished ophthalmopathy from stable hyperthyroidism, reaching around 87% sensitivity and around 81% specificity in cross-validation and 80%/75% in testing. No statistical method was used to set the sample size in advance, and investigators knew the group allocation. Most expanded thyroid clonotypes (frequency above 0.001) were also detected in blood, suggesting blood repertoires may reflect thyroid immune responses. During validation, the model predicted progression to ophthalmopathy a median of approximately 6 months ahead of onset, with approximately 70% sensitivity and around 72% specificity.

TCR beta CDR3 regions were amplified from RNA transcripts. The TCR CDR3 was subjected to a first round of RT-PCR using the HTBI primer set and the Qiagen OneStep RT-PCR kit. Libraries were constructed in a second round of multiplex PCR, after which size selection and purification were performed. The libraries were sequenced on an Illumina HiSeq2000 using paired-end 100 bp reads. Per the authors' processing: SOAPnuke was used to process the raw data, with reads discarded if the reads contained adapters or uncalled bases, had a mean Phred below 15, or lacked an exact constant-primer or identifier match. High-quality paired reads were merged using COPE v1.2.5, and each unique nucleotide sequence was defined as a clonotype. MiTCR v1.1 was used to align clonotypes to the IMGT TRBV, TRBD and TRBJ reference segments. Only V-J combinations with frequency above 0.0001, covering about 99% of repertoires, were analysed. A TCS score was defined as the ratio between F50 (clonal expansion) and ExV (chaos), using BLOSUM62-based TCRdist between CDR3 peptides within each V-J. Welch's t-statistics and random forest reduced 500 to 650 V-J features to about 12, which were used in a naive Bayes classifier (R e1071). In TCRdb, the public reads were trimmed at Q25 with fastp and aligned with MiXCR, with productive beta chains retained. Rows merge per CDR3 protein into single entries with the most common DNA and genes. In this record, the V and J calls reflect TCRdb's handling and not the investigators' own analysis. The sample table records roughly 150,000 distinct CDR3 sequences; about 9.4% of these occur just once. The ten biggest clones cover around 21% of the sample.

The germline V gene specifies MNHEY as CDR1 and SVGAGI as CDR2. CDR3 length: 13 amino acids, cysteine to phenylalanine. CDR3 DNA only is kept here, 39 bases in frame from base 1. Trimming at the junction amounts to 2 bases on V and 2 bases on J, and the germline ends lie 5 bases apart. Hyperthyroidism patients were newly diagnosed, with disease duration under 2 months, and aged 18 to 65 years. Patients with uncontrolled infections, other autoimmune diseases, pregnancy or lactation were excluded. Diagnoses relied on clinical symptoms, serum thyroxine and TRAb, thyroid ultrasound and orbital computed tomography. Blood from progressor patients was collected at the time of first diagnosis with hyperthyroidism, before any ophthalmopathy symptoms had appeared. Ficoll-Paque density gradient centrifugation was used to isolate PBMCs from approximately 10 ml of fresh peripheral blood. Progressor patients were defined as those initially diagnosed with Graves' hyperthyroidism in whom ophthalmopathy developed during follow-up. Total RNA was extracted with Trizol reagent, and quality was checked on an Agilent 2100 Bioanalyzer.

On this clonotype itself: The clone's antigen remains unknown. No much larger clone exists at a distance of one base, and base qualities are not known.

Sequencing was done on a sample of blood. The source of this sequence is a woman aged 18-30 years with Graves' hyperthyroidism that later progressed to Graves' ophthalmopathy. This sequence uses TRBV6-5 and TRBJ2-3; the D gene identity is not certain. The CDR3 is CASSYRDTDTQYF. In nucleotide form, the sequence is TGTGCCAGCAGTTACCGCGACACAGATACGCAGTATTTT.